One and the same sample provided the 14 T cell receptor beta chains below, sequenced in a study of blood T cells in healthy people across ages. A second PCR, run for about 7 to 11 cycles, used a sample-barcoded 5' primer plus a J-beta primer mix. One entry per CDR3 protein, called by TCRdb with MiXCR from the 5' RACE reads. The sample lists roughly 830,000 distinct CDR3 sequences; about 59% were seen once. Sequencing was carried out using blood. These receptors were taken from a young man in good health.

V is TRBV5-1 and J is TRBJ2-3, with 10 nucleotides matching TRBD1. This CDR3 has 18 amino acids. Unmatched junction bases numbered 19, after V lost 4 bases and J lost 8 bases. Germline V gives CDR1 SGHRS, CDR2 YFSETQ. The CDR3 loop reads CASSQWTGGHRYEGTQYF. CDR3 DNA sequence: TGCGCCAGCAGCCAATGGACAGGGGGGCACAGATACGAGGGTACGCAGTATTTT.

The chain joins TRBV19 to TRBJ2-7; either TRBD1 or TRBD2 may fit D (5 bases each). The germline CDR1 and CDR2 sequences are LNHDA and SQIVND (reference sequence). CDR3 size: 17 residues. The V gene lost 1 base and the J gene lost 0 bases, with 16 bases spanning the gap. The CDR3 DNA sequence: TGTGCCAGTAGTATAGTGTGGCGTGAGGGGAGCTCCTACGAGCAGTACTTC. Amino acid sequence: CASSIVWREGSSYEQYF. Supplemented by reference TRBV19 and TRBJ2-7, the full variable domain reads DGGITQSPKYLFRKEGQNVTLSCEQNLNHDAMYWYRQDPGQGLRLIYYSQIVNDFQKGDIAEGYSVSREKKESFPLTVTSAQKNPTAFYLCASSIVWREGSSYEQYFGPGTRLTVT.

The chain links TRBV20-1 to TRBJ2-3; 10 nucleotides agree with TRBD2. V shed 5 bases, J shed 6 bases, and the junction held 2 bases outside the gene matches. This CDR3 comprises 12 residues. Germline CDR1 DFQATT, CDR2 SNEGSKA (reference sequence). The CDR3 sequence is CSAGSGGDTQYF. The CDR3 nucleotides read TGCAGTGCTGGTAGCGGGGGGGATACGCAGTATTTT.

The genes are TRBV4-3 and TRBJ2-5; 10 bases line up with TRBD2. Germline CDR1 and CDR2: LGHNA and YSLEER. The CDR3 is 17 amino acids. V shed 0 bases, J shed 5 bases, and the junction held 9 bases outside the gene matches. The CDR3 region is CASSQDRKAGGHETQYF. In DNA, the CDR3 is TGCGCCAGCAGCCAAGATCGGAAAGCGGGGGGGCACGAGACCCAGTACTTC.

J is TRBJ2-4 and V is TRBV5-1, with D maybe TRBD2 (5 bases). Trimming took 0 bases from V and 13 from J, leaving 14 bases between them. The CDR3 is 13 residues long. Per germline, CDR1 SGHRS and CDR2 YFSETQ. The CDR3 protein is CASSLAPEGEQYF. DNA of the CDR3: TGCGCCAGCAGCTTGGCTCCTGAGGGAGAGCAGTACTTC.

V and J are TRBV27 and TRBJ2-7; 9 positions match TRBD2. The V gene's germline CDR1 is MNHEY and CDR2 SMNVEV (reference sequence). With 2 bases clipped from V and 0 bases from J, the junction kept 11 bases outside the gene matches. The CDR3 is made up of 18 amino acids. CDR3: CASSLGLSAGGSSYEQYF. Written as DNA, the CDR3 is TGTGCCAGCAGTTTAGGTCTATCTGCGGGGGGGAGCTCCTACGAGCAGTACTTC.

The V gene is TRBV7-9, the J gene TRBJ2-7, with 9 bases aligning to TRBD2. The junction had 5 bases not matched to a gene; V was cut back by 5 bases and J by 3 bases. Germline V gives CDR1 SEHNR, CDR2 FQNEAQ (reference sequence). The CDR3 contains 14 residues. For the CDR3, the DNA is TGTGCCAGCAGCCCCCTAGCGGGGAACTACGAGCAGTACTTC. Translation: CASSPLAGNYEQYF.

The V and J genes are TRBV9 and TRBJ2-1; 8 nucleotides line up with TRBD2. The CDR3 contains 13 residues. Germline CDR1 reads SGDLS; CDR2 reads YYNGEE. J lost 9 bases, V lost 7 bases, and 9 bases had no gene match. Here the CDR3 DNA reads TGTGCCAGCTCCCCGGGGGGGCGGGGTGAGCAGTTCTTC. This translates into CASSPGGRGEQFF.

This rearrangement joins TRBV5-5 to TRBJ1-6; D not certain. CDR3 size: 12 residues. Trimming took off 0 bases at V and 14 bases at J, with 9 bases between the two ends. CDR1 is SGHKS and CDR2 is YYEKEE in the germline V gene (reference sequence). The CDR3 bases are TGTGCCAGCAGCTTGGAATTCCGGGCCCTCCACTTT. As protein: CASSLEFRALHF. Full variable domain (missing parts from reference TRBV5-5 and TRBJ1-6): DAGVTQSPTHLIKTRGQQVTLRCSPISGHKSVSWYQQVLGQGPQFIFQYYEKEERGRGNFPDRFSARQFPNYSSELNVNALLLGDSALYLCASSLEFRALHFGNGTRLTVT.

V and J are TRBV4-1 and TRBJ2-5; D ambiguous. CDR1 and CDR2 from the germline V gene are MGHRA and YSYEKL. This CDR3 contains 16 residues. Trimming removed 0 bases from V and 1 base from J, with 12 bases in between. The CDR3 nucleotides are TGCGCCAGCAGCCAAGAGCTAGGGATGGGCCAAGAGACCCAGTACTTC. Amino acids: CASSQELGMGQETQYF.

The CDR3 loop is CSVETGGKKTQYF. The CDR3 coding sequence is TGCAGCGTTGAAACAGGGGGCAAAAAGACCCAGTACTTC. V is TRBV29-1 and J is TRBJ2-5; 9 bases are a match to TRBD1. Trimming removed 2 bases from V and 6 bases from J; junction bases left unmatched: 4. The germline gives CDR1 SQVTM, CDR2 ANQGSEA. This CDR3 is 13 amino acids long.

This clonotype was recorded a few times. The CDR3: CASSLAWAYEQYF. In DNA form, the CDR3 reads TGTGCCAGCAGCTTAGCTTGGGCCTACGAGCAGTACTTC. The chain uses TRBV7-2 and TRBJ2-7; no reliable D call. From germline, CDR1 is SGHTA and CDR2 FQGNSA. Trimming took 0 bases from V and 2 from J, leaving 5 bases between them. The CDR3 consists of 13 residues.

The chain is built from TRBV12-3 or TRBV12-4 and TRBJ2-1; D is possibly TRBD2 (5 bases). This CDR3 region has 15 residues. Trimming left V 7 bases short and J 0 bases short, with 13 bases between. Here the CDR3 reads CASTGESSSYNEQFF. The CDR3 nucleotides are TGTGCCAGCACCGGGGAGTCGAGCTCCTACAATGAGCAGTTCTTC.

The rearrangement links TRBV6-2 or TRBV6-3 to TRBJ1-2, with a tentative D call TRBD1 (5 bases). Trimming removed 5 bases at V and 5 bases at J, with 18 bases between. This CDR3 spans 15 amino acids. Germline V CDR1 and CDR2: MNHEY, SVGEGT. CDR3 in amino acids: CASSPAQGQLYGYTF. CDR3 sequence (DNA): TGTGCCAGCAGTCCAGCGCAGGGCCAGCTTTATGGCTACACCTTC.